Detailed here is one T cell receptor (beta chain). Its antigen is unidentified. A CD45RA+ naive subset and a CD45RA-negative memory subset were split from CD4+ cells. V shed 4 bases and J shed 9 bases, with 17 bases lying between them. Germline V gives CDR1 SGDLS, CDR2 YYNGEE. The CDR3 is 14 residues long. This entry belongs to a study of shared clonotypes between healthy human individuals. Study-wide results and caveats: Shared clonotypes across all four donors exceeded non-shared ones in generation probability. Large depth notwithstanding, sorted-subset sequencing proved incomplete by rarefaction.

Several immunoSEQ plates held equal portions of the genomic DNA taken from each subset. Produced via immunoSEQ multiplex PCR; TCRdb's table is partial and in-frame only. Here the sample spans more than 1.2 million clones, 98% being singletons. The origin of this receptor is a man aged 25-45 years in good health. Sequenced: naive CD4+ T cells sorted from blood. Subset reported: CD45RA+ positively selected. This chain connects TRBV9 to TRBJ1-5; possible D gene TRBD1, 5 bases. CDR3: CASSHGTPQSPQHF. The CDR3 nucleotides are TGTGCCAGCAGCCACGGGACTCCTCAATCGCCCCAGCATTTT.